One and the same sample provided the 14 T cell receptor beta chains below, sequenced in a study of radiotherapy plus CTLA-4 blockade in lung cancer. Clones were sequenced by immunoSEQ multiplex PCR, and TCRdb holds only the in-frame ones, with some missing. The sample has 62,000 or so clones, roughly 78% seen once. The specimen comprised peripheral blood, sampled from a patient treated with radiotherapy plus ipilimumab. All receptors derive from a human donor with non-small cell lung cancer who had a complete response to radiotherapy plus ipilimumab.

This chain connects TRBV19 to TRBJ1-5, with D possibly TRBD1 on 5 matching bases. Germline V lookup: CDR1 LNHDA, CDR2 SQIVND (reference sequence). This CDR3 has 16 residues. V was clipped by 7 bases and J by 0 bases, with 16 bases between them. The CDR3 loop reads CASKYRQSYSNQPQHF. CDR3 sequence (DNA): TGTGCCAGTAAATATCGACAGTCCTATAGCAATCAGCCCCAGCATTTT.

In this sample, this clone is medium-sized. J is TRBJ2-1 and V is TRBV6-1; TRBD2 aligns across 13 bases. CDR1 is MNHNS and CDR2 is SASEGT in the germline V gene. CDR3 size: 19 residues. The V and J ends lost 4 bases and 0 bases, in that order; junction bases with no gene match: 9. CDR3 sequence: CASSGGLAGVMSSYNEQFF. The CDR3 DNA follows: TGTGCCAGCAGTGGCGGACTAGCGGGAGTCATGAGCTCCTACAATGAGCAGTTCTTC.

The V call is TRBV28, the J call TRBJ1-2; D remains ambiguous. The germline V gene has CDR1 MDHEN and CDR2 SYDVKM. V shed 1 base and J shed 0 bases, with 18 bases lying between them. The CDR3 loop spans 18 amino acids. DNA for the CDR3: TGTGCCAGCAGTTTATCTGTCGGTAGAAGAGGATCTAACTATGGCTACACCTTC. This codes for CASSLSVGRRGSNYGYTF.

The gene calls are TRBV13 and TRBJ2-2; 7 bases map to TRBD1. Germline V CDR1 and CDR2: PRHDT, FYEKMQ (reference sequence). The CDR3 extends over 17 amino acids. Trimming removed 0 bases from V and 5 bases from J; junction bases left unmatched: 9. CDR3 in amino acids: CASSLGGGAFLTGELFF. The CDR3 coding sequence is TGTGCCAGCAGCTTAGGAGGGGGCGCGTTTCTGACCGGGGAGCTGTTTTTT.

This clone has a handful of counts. Other DNA sequences in the same sample also yield this CDR3. The chain has TRBV5-1 and TRBJ1-5, with D uncertain. The CDR3 extends over 12 amino acids. In germline, CDR1 is SGHRS, CDR2 YFSETQ. Trimming shortened V by 0 bases and J by 7 bases, and 5 bases separated the two germline ends. CDR3: CASSLDGQPQHF. The CDR3 region has the DNA TGCGCCAGCAGCTTGGATGGACAGCCCCAGCATTTT.

The chain uses TRBV6-1 and TRBJ2-3; D unresolved. The CDR3 contains 15 residues. V lost 5 bases, J lost 6 bases, and 18 bases lay in between. Germline V gene data show CDR1 as MNHNS and CDR2 as SASEGT. DNA for the CDR3: TGTGCCAGCAGTAAACCGTGGCTCCTTCGGGATACGCAGTATTTT. It translates to CASSKPWLLRDTQYF.

V gene TRBV2 combines with J gene TRBJ2-7; D might be TRBD2 (5 bases). Per germline, CDR1 SNHLY and CDR2 FYNNEI. Trimming stripped 6 bases from V and 9 bases from J, with 12 bases between. This CDR3 contains 11 residues. The DNA of the CDR3 is TGTGCCAGCAGCCCCCGGACTCGGCAGTACGTC. Translation gives CASSPRTRQYV.

This chain joins TRBV7-2 and TRBJ1-2, with D tentatively TRBD1 (6 bases). The CDR3 is 14 amino acids. V was cut by 4 bases and J by 4 bases, with 13 bases left in between. CDR1 is SGHTA, CDR2 FQGNSA, per germline. CDR3 DNA sequence: TGTGCCAGCAGCTCCCAGACAGGAGGCTATGGCTACACCTTC. This codes for CASSSQTGGYGYTF.

The chain couples TRBV7-2 to TRBJ2-1; 10 positions match TRBD2. In germline, CDR1 is SGHTA, CDR2 FQGNSA. The V gene end was trimmed by 1 base and the J gene end by 7 bases; junction bases not matched to a gene: 4. The CDR3 has 15 residues. The CDR3 sequence: CASSLVAGGANEQFF. The CDR3 region has the DNA TGTGCCAGCAGCTTAGTAGCGGGAGGTGCGAATGAGCAGTTCTTC.

This chain joins TRBV7-2 and TRBJ2-1; tentatively, D is TRBD2 (6 bases). This CDR3 is built from 18 residues. The germline V and J ends were trimmed by 1 base and 0 bases, with 16 bases remaining between them. Germline lookup yields CDR1 SGHTA and CDR2 FQGNSA. The CDR3 loop reads CASSLEPSGGSSYNEQFF. The CDR3 nucleotides read TGTGCCAGCAGCTTAGAACCCAGCGGAGGGAGCTCCTACAATGAGCAGTTCTTC.

This chain links TRBV6-1 with TRBJ2-5, with 10 bases that match TRBD1. V lost 10 bases and J lost 4; bases outside the gene matches: 9. CDR1 MNHNS and CDR2 SASEGT come from the germline V gene. The CDR3 has 14 residues. CDR3 in amino acids: CATYSTGGSETQYF. The DNA of the CDR3 is TGTGCCACCTACTCGACAGGGGGCTCAGAGACCCAGTACTTC.

By its share, this clone is medium-sized (0.01 to 0.1%). The V call is TRBV7-9, the J call TRBJ2-1; 12 nucleotides match TRBD2. This CDR3 comprises 16 residues. Germline-derived CDR1 and CDR2 are SEHNR and FQNEAQ (reference sequence). V gave up 8 bases and J gave up 4 bases; unmatched junction bases: 9. The CDR3 here is CASSLTSGGTYNEQFF. For the CDR3, the DNA is TGTGCCAGCTCCCTAACTAGCGGGGGGACATACAATGAGCAGTTCTTC.

About this clone: The same CDR3 is also encoded by other DNA sequences in this sample. The V gene is TRBV7-2, the J gene TRBJ2-7; D is undetermined. The CDR3 is 12 residues long. Trimming left V 3 bases short and J 6 bases short, with 9 bases between. Germline V lookup: CDR1 SGHTA, CDR2 FQGNSA. CDR3: CASSFLTGEQYV. DNA of the CDR3: TGTGCCAGCAGCTTCCTGACGGGCGAGCAGTACGTC.

The chain has TRBV5-4 and TRBJ1-2; 7 bases match TRBD1. V was clipped by 0 bases and J by 4 bases; unmatched bases: 18. Germline CDR1 reads SGHNT; CDR2 reads YYREEE (reference sequence). The CDR3 consists of 19 residues. The CDR3 spells CASSLDPGGEGGGSYGYTF. The CDR3 DNA sequence: TGTGCCAGCAGCTTGGATCCAGGGGGTGAAGGGGGAGGTAGCTATGGCTACACCTTC.